This T cell receptor (beta chain) was sequenced for a study of T cell responses to AZD1222 COVID-19 vaccine. The table came from immunoSEQ multiplex PCR; TCRdb's copy has only in-frame clones and leaves some out. In the table there are 15,000 to 20,000 clones, nearly 90% of which are singletons. V lost 0 bases and J lost 6, with 19 bases in between. The CDR3 contains 16 residues. Germline V gene data show CDR1 as SGHNT and CDR2 as YYREEE (reference sequence). The input for sequencing was peripheral blood, taken 28 days after the second AZD1222 dose. The TCR originated in an adult who received the AZD1222 COVID-19 vaccine. This chain connects TRBV5-4 to TRBJ2-7, with D perhaps given as TRBD1 or TRBD2 (6 bases each). The CDR3 sequence is CASSLGRGTPMTEQYF. In DNA form, the CDR3 reads TGTGCCAGCAGCTTGGGGAGGGGGACTCCCATGACCGAGCAGTACTTC.